This T cell receptor beta chain was sequenced in a study of OX40 agonist ivuxolimab in advanced cancers. Study information: Partial responses were achieved by three patients, one with hepatocellular carcinoma and two with cutaneous melanoma. General study results and limits: Among the least clonally expanded were partial responders at 0.1-3.0 mg/kg. Researchers did not establish what antigens the expanded peripheral T cells target. The authors also found low normalized T-cell clonal expansion in some nonresponders.

This clone has a single count. Its antigen is not known. The CDR3 loop spans 11 amino acids. Trimming cost V 3 bases and J 4 bases, with 3 bases left between them. CDR1 ENHRY and CDR2 SYGVKD come from the germline V gene. Here immunoSEQ multiplex PCR was the method, and the copy in TCRdb shows in-frame clones only, minus some. The table lists about 40,000 clones, approximately 80% of them singletons. J is TRBJ1-2 and V is TRBV10-3; D call uncertain. Sequencing was performed on CD4+ or CD8+ T cells sorted from blood, taken in a trial of the OX40 agonist ivuxolimab. This clonotype originated in an adult with an advanced solid tumor such as melanoma, head and neck, liver or kidney cancer. The CDR3 coding sequence is TGTGCCATCAGTGACAGCTATGGCTACACCTTC. This translates into CAISDSYGYTF.